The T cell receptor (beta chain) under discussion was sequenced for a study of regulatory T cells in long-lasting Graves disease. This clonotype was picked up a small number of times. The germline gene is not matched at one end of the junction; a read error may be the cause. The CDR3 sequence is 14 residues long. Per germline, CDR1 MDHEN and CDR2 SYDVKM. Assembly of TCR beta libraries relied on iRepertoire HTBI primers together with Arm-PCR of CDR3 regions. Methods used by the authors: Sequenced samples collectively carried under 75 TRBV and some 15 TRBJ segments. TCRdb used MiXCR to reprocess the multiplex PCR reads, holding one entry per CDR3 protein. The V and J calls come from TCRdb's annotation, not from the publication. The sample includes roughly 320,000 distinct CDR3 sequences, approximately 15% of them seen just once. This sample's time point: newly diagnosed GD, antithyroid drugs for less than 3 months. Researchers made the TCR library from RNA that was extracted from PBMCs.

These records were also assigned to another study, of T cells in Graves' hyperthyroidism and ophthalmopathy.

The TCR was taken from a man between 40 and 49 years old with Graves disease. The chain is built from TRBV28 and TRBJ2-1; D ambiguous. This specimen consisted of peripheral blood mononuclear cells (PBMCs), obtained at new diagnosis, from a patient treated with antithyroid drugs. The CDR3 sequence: CATDDGSSCNEQFF. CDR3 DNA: TGTGCCACCGACGACGGTAGCTCCTGCAATGAGCAGTTCTTC.